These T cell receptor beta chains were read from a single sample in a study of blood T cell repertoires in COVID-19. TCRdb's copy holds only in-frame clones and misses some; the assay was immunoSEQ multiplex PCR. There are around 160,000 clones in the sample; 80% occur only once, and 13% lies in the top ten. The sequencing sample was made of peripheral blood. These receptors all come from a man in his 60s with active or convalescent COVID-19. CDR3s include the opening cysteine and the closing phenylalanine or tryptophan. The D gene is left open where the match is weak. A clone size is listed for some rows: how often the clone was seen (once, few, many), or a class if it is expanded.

CDR3aa: CASSYIEYTEAFF; CDR3nt: TGTGCCAGTAGTTATATAGAGTACACTGAAGCTTTCTTT; abundance: few; j_gene: TRBJ1-1; v_gene: TRBV19; d_gene: NA
CDR3aa: CASSSPGLAEETQYF; CDR3nt: TGTGCCAGCAGCTCGCCGGGACTAGCGGAAGAGACCCAGTACTTC; abundance: NA; j_gene: TRBJ2-5; v_gene: TRBV5-4; d_gene: TRBD2
CDR3aa: CASSPSAGVIGYTF; CDR3nt: TGTGCCAGCTCACCATCGGCAGGGGTGATTGGCTACACCTTC; abundance: few; j_gene: TRBJ1-2; v_gene: TRBV18; d_gene: NA
CDR3aa: CASSPAQGEGNEQFF; CDR3nt: TGTGCCAGCAGCCCAGCGCAGGGGGAAGGGAATGAGCAGTTCTTC; abundance: NA; j_gene: TRBJ2-1; v_gene: TRBV4-2; d_gene: TRBD1
CDR3aa: CASSQRTANTGELFF; CDR3nt: TGTGCCAGCAGCCAAAGGACAGCGAACACCGGGGAGCTGTTTTTT; abundance: NA; j_gene: TRBJ2-2; v_gene: TRBV7-3; d_gene: NA
CDR3aa: CASSLGPSAGYEQYF; CDR3nt: TGTGCCAGCAGCCTCGGACCCTCCGCGGGGTACGAGCAGTACTTC; abundance: NA; j_gene: TRBJ2-7; v_gene: TRBV6-6; d_gene: NA
CDR3aa: CASSPTQENTEAFF; CDR3nt: TGTGCCAGCTCACCAACACAGGAGAACACTGAAGCTTTCTTT; abundance: NA; j_gene: TRBJ1-1; v_gene: TRBV18; d_gene: NA
CDR3aa: CASSATGGNSPLHF; CDR3nt: TGTGCCAGCAGTGCCACAGGGGGAAATTCACCCCTCCACTTT; abundance: NA; j_gene: TRBJ1-6; v_gene: TRBV6-4; d_gene: TRBD1
CDR3aa: CASSLGFRGRNEQYF; CDR3nt: TGCGCCAGCAGTCTTGGCTTCCGCGGGAGGAACGAGCAGTACTTC; abundance: NA; j_gene: TRBJ2-7; v_gene: TRBV5-1; d_gene: TRBD2
CDR3aa: CASKGGLGEKLFF; CDR3nt: TGTGCCAGCAAAGGGGGCCTCGGTGAAAAACTGTTTTTT; abundance: once; j_gene: TRBJ1-4; v_gene: TRBV2; d_gene: TRBD1
CDR3aa: CASSQGLVRPEQFF; CDR3nt: TGCGCCAGCAGCCAAGGGTTAGTGCGCCCTGAGCAGTTCTTC; abundance: NA; j_gene: TRBJ2-1; v_gene: TRBV4-3; d_gene: NA
CDR3aa: CASSPESGRPATGELFF; CDR3nt: TGTGCCAGCTCACCAGAGAGCGGGAGGCCCGCCACCGGGGAGCTGTTTTTT; abundance: few; j_gene: TRBJ2-2; v_gene: TRBV18; d_gene: TRBD2
CDR3aa: CASSVTSGDTDTQYF; CDR3nt: TGTGCCAGCAGCGTAACTAGCGGGGACACAGATACGCAGTATTTT; abundance: NA; j_gene: TRBJ2-3; v_gene: TRBV9; d_gene: TRBD2
CDR3aa: CASSLRGVPNTEAFF; CDR3nt: TGTGCCAGCAGCTTAAGGGGGGTTCCGAACACTGAAGCTTTCTTT; abundance: NA; j_gene: TRBJ1-1; v_gene: TRBV7-3; d_gene: NA
CDR3aa: CASSVQLGGTGELFF; CDR3nt: TGTGCCAGCAGCGTACAACTAGGCGGCACCGGGGAGCTGTTTTTT; abundance: NA; j_gene: TRBJ2-2; v_gene: TRBV9; d_gene: NA
CDR3aa: CASSLLPGGGLDTQYF; CDR3nt: TGTGCCAGCAGTTTGCTTCCAGGGGGAGGATTGGATACGCAGTATTTT; abundance: NA; j_gene: TRBJ2-3; v_gene: TRBV27; d_gene: NA
CDR3aa: CASEPAGYNTDTQYF; CDR3nt: TGTGCCAGCGAGCCAGCGGGATACAACACAGATACGCAGTATTTT; abundance: NA; j_gene: TRBJ2-3; v_gene: TRBV27; d_gene: TRBD2
CDR3aa: CASSLGSWGSGRERDTQYF; CDR3nt: TGTGCCAGCAGCTTAGGATCTTGGGGTAGCGGGAGAGAACGGGATACGCAGTATTTT; abundance: NA; j_gene: TRBJ2-3; v_gene: TRBV7-9; d_gene: TRBD2
CDR3aa: CASSLNGETQETQYF; CDR3nt: TGTGCCAGCAGCTTAAACGGGGAAACCCAAGAGACCCAGTACTTC; abundance: NA; j_gene: TRBJ2-5; v_gene: TRBV7-3; d_gene: NA
CDR3aa: CASSPVAGSSYEQYF; CDR3nt: TGTGCCAGCTCACCAGTAGCGGGAAGCTCCTACGAGCAGTACTTC; abundance: NA; j_gene: TRBJ2-7; v_gene: TRBV18; d_gene: TRBD2
CDR3aa: CATSPGQGTNTEAFF; CDR3nt: TGTGCCACCAGCCCGGGACAGGGGACGAACACTGAAGCTTTCTTT; abundance: NA; j_gene: TRBJ1-1; v_gene: TRBV10-3; d_gene: TRBD1
CDR3aa: CASSSTGDARTGELFF; CDR3nt: TGTGCCAGCAGCTCCACAGGGGACGCGAGGACCGGGGAGCTGTTTTTT; abundance: NA; j_gene: TRBJ2-2; v_gene: TRBV7-2; d_gene: TRBD1
CDR3aa: CASPGTIRGYTF; CDR3nt: TGTGCCAGCCCCGGGACAATACGTGGCTACACCTTC; abundance: NA; j_gene: TRBJ1-2; v_gene: TRBV11-3; d_gene: NA
CDR3aa: CASSPGLAGITYEQYF; CDR3nt: TGTGCCAGCAGCCCAGGACTAGCGGGCATAACCTACGAGCAGTACTTC; abundance: NA; j_gene: TRBJ2-7; v_gene: TRBV7-2; d_gene: TRBD2
CDR3aa: CATSRGGRRGNQPQHF; CDR3nt: TGTGCCACCAGCAGAGGGGGCAGGAGGGGCAATCAGCCCCAGCATTTT; abundance: few; j_gene: TRBJ1-5; v_gene: TRBV15; d_gene: NA
CDR3aa: CAIPRERENQETQYF; CDR3nt: TGTGCCATCCCTCGGGAACGGGAAAACCAAGAGACCCAGTACTTC; abundance: NA; j_gene: TRBJ2-5; v_gene: TRBV2; d_gene: NA
CDR3aa: CASSSQDSPLHF; CDR3nt: TGTGCCAGCAGCTCCCAGGATTCACCCCTCCACTTT; abundance: NA; j_gene: TRBJ1-6; v_gene: TRBV7-9; d_gene: NA
CDR3aa: CASSPTPGRGPPFGELFF; CDR3nt: TGTGCCAGCAGTCCAACACCGGGGCGGGGGCCCCCATTCGGGGAGCTGTTTTTT; abundance: NA; j_gene: TRBJ2-2; v_gene: TRBV6-2/TRBV6-3; d_gene: NA
CDR3aa: CASSPGQGENEQFF; CDR3nt: TGTGCCAGCTCACCGGGACAGGGGGAGAATGAGCAGTTCTTC; abundance: once; j_gene: TRBJ2-1; v_gene: TRBV18; d_gene: TRBD1
CDR3aa: CASSYSPSGSTDTQYF; CDR3nt: TGTGCCAGCAGTTACTCTCCCAGCGGTAGCACAGATACGCAGTATTTT; abundance: NA; j_gene: TRBJ2-3; v_gene: TRBV6-5; d_gene: NA
CDR3aa: CSVGRTRVDTQYF; CDR3nt: TGCAGCGTTGGCAGGACTAGAGTAGATACGCAGTATTTT; abundance: NA; j_gene: TRBJ2-3; v_gene: TRBV29-1; d_gene: TRBD2
CDR3aa: CASSRTGDRWGIYTEAFF; CDR3nt: TGTGCCAGCAGCCGCACCGGGGACAGGTGGGGTATATACACTGAAGCTTTCTTT; abundance: NA; j_gene: TRBJ1-1; v_gene: TRBV7-2; d_gene: TRBD1
CDR3aa: CASSYSIRAESPLHF; CDR3nt: TGTGCCAGCAGTTACTCGATCAGGGCAGAGTCACCCCTCCACTTT; abundance: NA; j_gene: TRBJ1-6; v_gene: TRBV6-5; d_gene: NA
CDR3aa: CASSFRGEQYF; CDR3nt: TGTGCCAGCAGCTTCAGAGGCGAGCAGTACTTC; abundance: NA; j_gene: TRBJ2-7; v_gene: TRBV5-6; d_gene: NA
CDR3aa: CASSQLYEQYF; CDR3nt: TGTGCCAGCAGCCAACTATACGAGCAGTACTTC; abundance: NA; j_gene: TRBJ2-7; v_gene: TRBV3-1/TRBV3-2; d_gene: NA
CDR3aa: CASSEAGLDPETQYF; CDR3nt: TGTGCCAGCAGTGAAGCGGGACTAGATCCAGAGACCCAGTACTTC; abundance: NA; j_gene: TRBJ2-5; v_gene: TRBV2; d_gene: TRBD2
CDR3aa: CASSLFGGYEQYF; CDR3nt: TGTGCCAGCAGTTTATTCGGGGGCTACGAGCAGTACTTC; abundance: once; j_gene: TRBJ2-7; v_gene: TRBV28; d_gene: NA
CDR3aa: CASSQSLSVSGYTF; CDR3nt: TGCGCCAGCAGCCAGTCCCTCAGCGTTTCTGGCTACACCTTC; abundance: NA; j_gene: TRBJ1-2; v_gene: TRBV4-3; d_gene: NA
CDR3aa: CASRHRDSQETQYF; CDR3nt: TGTGCCAGTAGACACCGGGACAGCCAAGAGACCCAGTACTTC; abundance: NA; j_gene: TRBJ2-5; v_gene: TRBV19; d_gene: TRBD1
CDR3aa: CASSPTGDPSVNYGYTF; CDR3nt: TGTGCCAGCTCACCTACAGGGGACCCCTCCGTTAACTATGGCTACACCTTC; abundance: NA; j_gene: TRBJ1-2; v_gene: TRBV18; d_gene: TRBD1
CDR3aa: CASSFGLAGEQYF; CDR3nt: TGTGCCAGCAGTTTCGGGCTAGCCGGCGAGCAGTACTTC; abundance: NA; j_gene: TRBJ2-7; v_gene: TRBV27; d_gene: NA
CDR3aa: CASSREESSYNEQFF; CDR3nt: TGTGCCAGCAGCCGGGAGGAGAGCTCCTACAATGAGCAGTTCTTC; abundance: NA; j_gene: TRBJ2-1; v_gene: TRBV7-2; d_gene: TRBD2
CDR3aa: CASSFSGSRNQPQHF; CDR3nt: TGTGCCAGCAGTTTCTCAGGGTCCCGCAATCAGCCCCAGCATTTT; abundance: NA; j_gene: TRBJ1-5; v_gene: TRBV28; d_gene: NA
CDR3aa: CASLAGPDTQYF; CDR3nt: TGTGCCAGCCTAGCGGGACCAGATACGCAGTATTTT; abundance: once; j_gene: TRBJ2-3; v_gene: TRBV28; d_gene: TRBD2
CDR3aa: CASSQRGIGQSYEQYF; CDR3nt: TGCGCCAGCAGCCAGAGGGGGATCGGGCAATCCTACGAGCAGTACTTC; abundance: NA; j_gene: TRBJ2-7; v_gene: TRBV4-3; d_gene: NA
CDR3aa: CATSDLRVGGEGYTF; CDR3nt: TGTGCCACCAGTGATTTGCGAGTAGGGGGCGAGGGCTACACCTTC; abundance: NA; j_gene: TRBJ1-2; v_gene: TRBV24-1; d_gene: TRBD1
CDR3aa: CASSGQGWNQPQHF; CDR3nt: TGTGCCAGCAGTGGACAGGGCTGGAATCAGCCCCAGCATTTT; abundance: NA; j_gene: TRBJ1-5; v_gene: TRBV27; d_gene: TRBD1
CDR3aa: CASSATRGGEAFF; CDR3nt: TGTGCCAGCAGCGCCACACGAGGTGGTGAAGCTTTCTTT; abundance: NA; j_gene: TRBJ1-1; v_gene: TRBV11-2; d_gene: NA
CDR3aa: CASSLRRQATGELFF; CDR3nt: TGTGCCAGCAGCTTGCGTCGACAGGCCACCGGGGAGCTGTTTTTT; abundance: NA; j_gene: TRBJ2-2; v_gene: TRBV5-8; d_gene: NA
CDR3aa: CAIRPDSGNTIYF; CDR3nt: TGTGCCATCAGGCCAGACAGTGGAAACACCATATATTTT; abundance: NA; j_gene: TRBJ1-3; v_gene: TRBV10-3; d_gene: NA